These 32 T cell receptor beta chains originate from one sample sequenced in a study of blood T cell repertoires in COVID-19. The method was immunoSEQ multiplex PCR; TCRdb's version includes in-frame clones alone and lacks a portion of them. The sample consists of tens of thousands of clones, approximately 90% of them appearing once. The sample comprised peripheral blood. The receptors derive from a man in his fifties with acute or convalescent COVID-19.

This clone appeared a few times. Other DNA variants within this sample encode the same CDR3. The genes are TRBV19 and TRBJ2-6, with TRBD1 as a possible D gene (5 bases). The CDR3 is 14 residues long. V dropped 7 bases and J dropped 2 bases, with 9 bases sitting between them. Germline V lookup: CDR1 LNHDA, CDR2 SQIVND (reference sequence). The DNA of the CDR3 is TGTGCCAGTATCCCAGGGACTGGGGCCAACGTCCTGACTTTC. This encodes CASIPGTGANVLTF. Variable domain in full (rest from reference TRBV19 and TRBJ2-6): DGGITQSPKYLFRKEGQNVTLSCEQNLNHDAMYWYRQDPGQGLRLIYYSQIVNDFQKGDIAEGYSVSREKKESFPLTVTSAQKNPTAFYLCASIPGTGANVLTFGAGSRLTVL.

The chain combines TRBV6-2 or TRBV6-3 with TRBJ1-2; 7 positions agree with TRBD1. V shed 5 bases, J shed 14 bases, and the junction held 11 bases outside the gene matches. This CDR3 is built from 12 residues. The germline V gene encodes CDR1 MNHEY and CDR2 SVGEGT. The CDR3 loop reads CASSPLRRGPTF. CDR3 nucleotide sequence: TGTGCCAGCAGTCCCCTCCGAAGGGGGCCAACCTTC.

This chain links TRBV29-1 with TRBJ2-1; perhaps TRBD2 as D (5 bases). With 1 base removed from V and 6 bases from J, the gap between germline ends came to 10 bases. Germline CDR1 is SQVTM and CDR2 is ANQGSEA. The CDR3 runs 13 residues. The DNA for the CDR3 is TGCAGCGTTGAAGCTAGCCTCTCCAATGAGCAGTTCTTC. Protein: CSVEASLSNEQFF.

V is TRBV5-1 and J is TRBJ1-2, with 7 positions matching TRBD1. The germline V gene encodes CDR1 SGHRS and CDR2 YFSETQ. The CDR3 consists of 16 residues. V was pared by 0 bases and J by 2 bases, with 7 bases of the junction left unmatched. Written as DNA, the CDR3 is TGCGCCAGCAGCTTGGGGACAGGCGCCCCCAACTATGGCTACACCTTC. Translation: CASSLGTGAPNYGYTF.

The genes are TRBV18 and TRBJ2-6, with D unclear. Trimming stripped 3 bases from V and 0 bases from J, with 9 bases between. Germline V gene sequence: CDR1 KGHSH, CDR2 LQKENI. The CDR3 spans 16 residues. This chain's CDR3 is CASSPGASSGANVLTF. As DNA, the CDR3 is TGTGCCAGCTCACCCGGAGCTAGCTCTGGGGCCAACGTCCTGACTTTC.

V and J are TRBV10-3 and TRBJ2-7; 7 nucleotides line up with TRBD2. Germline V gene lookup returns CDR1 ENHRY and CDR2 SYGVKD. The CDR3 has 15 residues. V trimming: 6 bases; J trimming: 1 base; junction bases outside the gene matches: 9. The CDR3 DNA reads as TGTGCCATCAGGGCCGGGACTACCCCTTCCTACGAGCAGTACTTC. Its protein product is CAIRAGTTPSYEQYF.

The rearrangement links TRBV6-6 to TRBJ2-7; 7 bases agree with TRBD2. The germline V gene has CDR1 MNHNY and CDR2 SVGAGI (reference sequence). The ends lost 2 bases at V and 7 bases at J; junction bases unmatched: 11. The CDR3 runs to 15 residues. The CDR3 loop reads CASSYGLRGGAEQYV. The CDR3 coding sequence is TGTGCCAGCAGTTACGGATTAAGGGGAGGGGCTGAGCAGTACGTC.

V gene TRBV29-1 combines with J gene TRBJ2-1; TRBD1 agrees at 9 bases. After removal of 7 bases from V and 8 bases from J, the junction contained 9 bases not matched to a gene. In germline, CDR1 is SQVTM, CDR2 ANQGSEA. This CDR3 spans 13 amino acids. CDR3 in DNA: TGCAGCGGGACGACAGGGGGGGGCGATGAGCAGTTCTTC. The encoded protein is CSGTTGGGDEQFF.

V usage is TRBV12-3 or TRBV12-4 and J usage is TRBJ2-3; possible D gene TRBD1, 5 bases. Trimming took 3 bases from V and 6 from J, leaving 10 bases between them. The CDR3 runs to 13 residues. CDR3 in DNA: TGTGCCAGCAGTTTTCAGGGAACTGATACGCAGTATTTT. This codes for CASSFQGTDTQYF.

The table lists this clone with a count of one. In DNA, the CDR3 is TGTGCCAGCACCATGACAGGGACTCAAGAGACCCAGTACTTC. Protein sequence: CASTMTGTQETQYF. The chain employs TRBV6-5 and TRBJ2-5, with a possible D match to TRBD1 (7 bases). The V and J ends lost 7 bases and 2 bases respectively, with 14 bases between them. Germline CDR1 reads MNHEY; CDR2 reads SVGAGI. This CDR3 is 14 amino acids long.

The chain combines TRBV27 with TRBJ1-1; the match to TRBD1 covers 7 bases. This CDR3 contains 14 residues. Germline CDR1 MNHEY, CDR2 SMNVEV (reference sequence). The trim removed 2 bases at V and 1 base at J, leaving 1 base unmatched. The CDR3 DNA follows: TGTGCCAGCAGTTTAAGGGGGCAGAACACTGAAGCTTTCTTT. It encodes CASSLRGQNTEAFF.

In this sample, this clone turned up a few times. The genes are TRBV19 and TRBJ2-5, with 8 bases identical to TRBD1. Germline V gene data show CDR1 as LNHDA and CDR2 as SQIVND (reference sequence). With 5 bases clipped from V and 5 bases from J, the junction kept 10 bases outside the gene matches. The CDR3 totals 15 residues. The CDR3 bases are TGTGCCAGTAGTCGGCAGGGGGCCTCGGTGGAGACCCAGTACTTC. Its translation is CASSRQGASVETQYF.

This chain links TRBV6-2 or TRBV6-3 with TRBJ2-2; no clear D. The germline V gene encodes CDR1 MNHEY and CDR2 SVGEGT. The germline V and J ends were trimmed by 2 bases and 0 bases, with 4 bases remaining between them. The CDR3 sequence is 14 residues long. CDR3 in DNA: TGTGCCAGCAGTTACAGCACGAACACCGGGGAGCTGTTTTTT. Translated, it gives CASSYSTNTGELFF.

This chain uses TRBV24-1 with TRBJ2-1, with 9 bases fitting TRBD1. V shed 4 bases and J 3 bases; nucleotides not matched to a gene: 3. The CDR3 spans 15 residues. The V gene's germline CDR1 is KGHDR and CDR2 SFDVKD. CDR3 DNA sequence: TGTGCCACCAGTGAACAGGGGGCCCTCTACAATGAGCAGTTCTTC. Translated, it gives CATSEQGALYNEQFF.

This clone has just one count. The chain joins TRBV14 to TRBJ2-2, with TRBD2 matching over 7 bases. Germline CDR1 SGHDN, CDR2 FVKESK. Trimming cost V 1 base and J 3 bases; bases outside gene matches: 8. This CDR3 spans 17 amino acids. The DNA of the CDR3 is TGTGCCAGCAGCCAAGGGCTGGGCGGGAGAGACACCGGGGAGCTGTTTTTT. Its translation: CASSQGLGGRDTGELFF.

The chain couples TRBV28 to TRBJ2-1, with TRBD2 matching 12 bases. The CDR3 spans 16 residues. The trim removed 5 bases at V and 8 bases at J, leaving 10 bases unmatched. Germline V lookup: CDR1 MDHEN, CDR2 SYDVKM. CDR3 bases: TGTGCCAGCAGTAAGGGACTAGCGGGCGGGGGGGATGAGCAGTTCTTC. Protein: CASSKGLAGGGDEQFF.

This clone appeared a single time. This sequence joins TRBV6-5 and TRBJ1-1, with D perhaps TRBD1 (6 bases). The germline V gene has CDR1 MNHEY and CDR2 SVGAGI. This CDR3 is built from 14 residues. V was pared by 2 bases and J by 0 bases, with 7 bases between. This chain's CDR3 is CASSYAGVNTEAFF. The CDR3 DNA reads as TGTGCCAGCAGTTACGCAGGGGTGAACACTGAAGCTTTCTTT.

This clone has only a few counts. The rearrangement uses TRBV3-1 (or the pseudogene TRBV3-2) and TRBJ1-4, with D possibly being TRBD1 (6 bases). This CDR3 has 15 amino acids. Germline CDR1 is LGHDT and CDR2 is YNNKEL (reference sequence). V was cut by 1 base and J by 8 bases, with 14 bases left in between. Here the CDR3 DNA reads TGTGCCAGCAGCCAAGCTACAGGGTTTGAGGAAAAACTGTTTTTT. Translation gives CASSQATGFEEKLFF.

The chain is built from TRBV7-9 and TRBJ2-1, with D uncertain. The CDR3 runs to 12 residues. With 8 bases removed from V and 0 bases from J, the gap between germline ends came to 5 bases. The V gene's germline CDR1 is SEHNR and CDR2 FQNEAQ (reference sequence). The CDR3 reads CASLSSYNEQFF. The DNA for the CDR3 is TGTGCCAGCCTGAGCTCCTACAATGAGCAGTTCTTC. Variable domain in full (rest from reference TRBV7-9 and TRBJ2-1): DTGVSQNPRHKITKRGQNVTFRCDPISEHNRLYWYRQTLGQGPEFLTYFQNEAQLEKSRLLSDRFSAERPKGSFSTLEIQRTEQGDSAMYLCASLSSYNEQFFGPGTRLTVL.

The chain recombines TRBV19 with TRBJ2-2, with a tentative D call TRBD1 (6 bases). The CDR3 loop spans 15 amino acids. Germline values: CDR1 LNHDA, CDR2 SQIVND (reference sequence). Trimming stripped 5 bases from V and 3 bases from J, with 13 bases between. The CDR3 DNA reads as TGTGCCAGTAGTTACCGACAGGTCGACACCGGGGAGCTGTTTTTT. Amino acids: CASSYRQVDTGELFF.

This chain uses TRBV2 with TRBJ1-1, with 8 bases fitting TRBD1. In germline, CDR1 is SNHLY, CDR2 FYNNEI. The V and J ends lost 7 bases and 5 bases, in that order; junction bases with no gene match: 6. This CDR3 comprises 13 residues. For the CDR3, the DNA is TGTGCCAGCAACAGGGGGGCATATACTGAAGCTTTCTTT. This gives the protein CASNRGAYTEAFF.

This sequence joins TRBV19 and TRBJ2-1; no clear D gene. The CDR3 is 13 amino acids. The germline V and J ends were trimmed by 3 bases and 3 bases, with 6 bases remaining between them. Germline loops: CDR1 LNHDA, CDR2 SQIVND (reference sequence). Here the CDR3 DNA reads TGTGCCAGTAGTATTGACATCTACAATGAGCAGTTCTTC. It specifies CASSIDIYNEQFF. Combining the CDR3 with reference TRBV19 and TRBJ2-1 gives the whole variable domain DGGITQSPKYLFRKEGQNVTLSCEQNLNHDAMYWYRQDPGQGLRLIYYSQIVNDFQKGDIAEGYSVSREKKESFPLTVTSAQKNPTAFYLCASSIDIYNEQFFGPGTRLTVL.

The DNA for the CDR3 is TGTGCCAGCTCACCAGCGGTGGAGGGCAATGAAAAACTGTTTTTT. It translates to CASSPAVEGNEKLFF. The J gene is TRBJ1-4, the V gene TRBV18; D gene unclear. CDR3 length equals 15 residues. Germline V CDR1 and CDR2: KGHSH, LQKENI. V was trimmed by 2 bases and J by 5 bases, leaving 12 bases between them.

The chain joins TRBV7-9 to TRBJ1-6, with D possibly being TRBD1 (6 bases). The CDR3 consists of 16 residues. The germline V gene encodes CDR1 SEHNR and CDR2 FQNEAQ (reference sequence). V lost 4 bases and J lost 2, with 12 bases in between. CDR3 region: CASSSHRETYNSPLHF. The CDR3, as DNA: TGTGCCAGCAGCTCACACAGGGAAACCTATAATTCACCCCTCCACTTT. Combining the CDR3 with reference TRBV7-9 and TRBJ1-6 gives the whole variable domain DTGVSQNPRHKITKRGQNVTFRCDPISEHNRLYWYRQTLGQGPEFLTYFQNEAQLEKSRLLSDRFSAERPKGSFSTLEIQRTEQGDSAMYLCASSSHRETYNSPLHFGNGTRLTVT.

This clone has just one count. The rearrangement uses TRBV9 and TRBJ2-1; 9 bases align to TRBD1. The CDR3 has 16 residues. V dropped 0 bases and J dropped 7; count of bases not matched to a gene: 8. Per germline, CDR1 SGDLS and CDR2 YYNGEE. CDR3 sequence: CASSVDSGTGFNEQFF. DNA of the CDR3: TGTGCCAGCAGCGTAGATTCGGGGACAGGGTTTAATGAGCAGTTCTTC.

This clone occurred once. The CDR3 spells CASSVGGGRSTDTQYF. The CDR3 region has the DNA TGTGCCAGCAGCGTAGGGGGGGGTCGTAGCACAGATACGCAGTATTTT. The genes are TRBV9 and TRBJ2-3; TRBD2 matches 7 bases. The CDR3 covers 16 residues. The V gene end was trimmed by 0 bases and the J gene end by 0 bases; junction bases not matched to a gene: 4. The V gene's germline CDR1 is SGDLS and CDR2 YYNGEE.

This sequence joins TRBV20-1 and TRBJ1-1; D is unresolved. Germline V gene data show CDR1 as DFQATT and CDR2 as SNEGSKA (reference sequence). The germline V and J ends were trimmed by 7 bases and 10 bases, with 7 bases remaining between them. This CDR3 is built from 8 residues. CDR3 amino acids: CSVLGAFF. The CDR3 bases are TGCAGTGTCCTAGGAGCTTTCTTT.

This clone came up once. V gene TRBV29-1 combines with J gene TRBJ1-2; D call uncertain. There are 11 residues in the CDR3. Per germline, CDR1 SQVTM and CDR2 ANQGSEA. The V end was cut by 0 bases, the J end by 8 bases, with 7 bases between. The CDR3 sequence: CSVEDSKGYTF. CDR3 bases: TGCAGCGTTGAAGATAGTAAGGGCTACACCTTC.

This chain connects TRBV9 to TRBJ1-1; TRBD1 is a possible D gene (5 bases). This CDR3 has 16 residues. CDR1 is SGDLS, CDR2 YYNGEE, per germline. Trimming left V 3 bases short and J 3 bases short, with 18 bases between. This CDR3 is CASSAGDYLGYTEAFF. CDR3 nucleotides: TGTGCCAGCAGCGCGGGGGACTACCTGGGGTACACTGAAGCTTTCTTT.

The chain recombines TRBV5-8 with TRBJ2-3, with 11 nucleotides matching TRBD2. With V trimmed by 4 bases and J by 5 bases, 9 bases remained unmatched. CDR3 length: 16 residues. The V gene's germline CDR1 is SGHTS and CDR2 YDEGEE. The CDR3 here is CASSQRTSGRGDTQYF. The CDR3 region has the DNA TGTGCCAGCAGCCAACGAACTAGCGGGAGAGGAGATACGCAGTATTTT.

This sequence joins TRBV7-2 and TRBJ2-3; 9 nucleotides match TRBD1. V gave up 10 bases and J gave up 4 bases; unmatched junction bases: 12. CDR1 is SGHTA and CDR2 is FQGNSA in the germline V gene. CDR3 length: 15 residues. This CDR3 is CATTRNGQGSDTQYF. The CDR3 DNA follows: TGTGCCACTACCCGAAATGGACAGGGGTCAGATACGCAGTATTTT. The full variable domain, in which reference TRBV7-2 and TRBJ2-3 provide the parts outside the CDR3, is GAGVSQSPSNKVTEKGKDVELRCDPISGHTALYWYRQSLGQGLEFLIYFQGNSAPDKSGLPSDRFSAERTGGSVSTLTIQRTQQEDSAVYLCATTRNGQGSDTQYFGPGTRLTVL.

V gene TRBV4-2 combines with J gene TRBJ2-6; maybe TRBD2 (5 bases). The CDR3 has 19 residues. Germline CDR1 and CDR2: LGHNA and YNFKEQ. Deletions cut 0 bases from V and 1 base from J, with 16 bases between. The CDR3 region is CASSQDSAGGFSGANVLTF. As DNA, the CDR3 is TGTGCCAGCAGCCAAGATTCGGCAGGCGGGTTTTCTGGGGCCAACGTCCTGACTTTC.